Presented here are 25 T cell receptor beta chains from one specimen sequenced in a study of cytomegalovirus exposure and HLA in healthy donors. With 60 Vbeta and 13 Jbeta primers, the PCR was carried out. Assay used: immunoSEQ multiplex PCR; TCRdb lists only in-frame clones, some missing. The data hold 150,000 or so clones, with roughly 70% observed a single time. The sequencing sample was made of PBMCs. The receptors here all came from a girl aged 10-17 years in good health and CMV-seronegative.

The V call is TRBV5-1, the J call TRBJ2-3; perhaps TRBD2 as D (5 bases). The CDR3 has 16 residues. Deletions cut 4 bases from V and 6 bases from J, with 21 bases between. CDR1 SGHRS and CDR2 YFSETQ come from the germline V gene. CDR3 nucleotide sequence: TGCGCCAGCAGCCCCCTCAATGCGAGGGCCACGGATACGCAGTATTTT. Its translation is CASSPLNARATDTQYF. Full variable domain (outside the CDR3, taken from reference TRBV5-1 and TRBJ2-3): KAGVTQTPRYLIKTRGQQVTLSCSPISGHRSVSWYQQTPGQGLQFLFEYFSETQRNKGNFPGRFSGRQFSNSRSEMNVSTLELGDSALYLCASSPLNARATDTQYFGPGTRLTVL.

CDR3 residues: CASSLTGKSNQPQHF. DNA of the CDR3: TGTGCCAGCAGTTTAACCGGGAAGAGCAATCAGCCCCAGCATTTT. The rearrangement joins TRBV6-6 to TRBJ1-5; D call uncertain. The CDR3 has 15 residues. The V end was cut by 4 bases, the J end by 1 base, with 11 bases between. The V gene's germline CDR1 is MNHNY and CDR2 SVGAGI (reference sequence).

The chain combines TRBV7-3 with TRBJ2-5; TRBD1 is a possible D gene (6 bases). Germline CDR1 is SGHTA and CDR2 is FQGTGA. V was shortened by 0 bases and J by 5 bases, with 16 bases between the two germline ends. There are 16 residues in the CDR3. As DNA, the CDR3 is TGTGCCAGCAGCTTAACCCCTGTTGGGGGCGGGGAGACCCAGTACTTC. This codes for CASSLTPVGGGETQYF.

This clone was counted once. The chain carries TRBV2 and TRBJ2-7; D not resolved. This CDR3 comprises 13 residues. V lost 3 bases to trimming and J lost 2 bases, with 8 bases between them. In germline, CDR1 is SNHLY, CDR2 FYNNEI. The CDR3 protein is CASSDRFPYEQYF. The CDR3 nucleotides are TGTGCCAGCAGTGACAGATTCCCCTACGAGCAGTACTTC.

The chain employs TRBV25-1 and TRBJ1-4, with D perhaps TRBD1 (6 bases). The V and J ends lost 7 bases and 5 bases respectively, with 14 bases between them. CDR1 and CDR2 (germline): MGHDK, SYGVNS. The CDR3 is made up of 14 amino acids. The CDR3 spells CASTEVDRNEKLFF. The CDR3 nucleotides read TGTGCCAGCACCGAGGTAGACAGGAATGAAAAACTGTTTTTT.

The gene calls are TRBV11-2 and TRBJ2-7; D is undetermined. Germline values: CDR1 SGHAT, CDR2 FQNNGV. This CDR3 contains 12 residues. Trimming removed 5 bases at V and 3 bases at J, with 8 bases between. The CDR3 region is CASSPRFYEQYF. CDR3 nucleotides: TGTGCCAGCAGCCCTCGGTTCTACGAGCAGTACTTC.

This chain links TRBV30 with TRBJ1-4; 8 nucleotides agree with TRBD1. V gave up 0 bases and J gave up 6 bases; unmatched junction bases: 6. The CDR3 is 15 amino acids. CDR1 and CDR2 (germline): GTSNPN, SVGIG (reference sequence). CDR3 sequence (DNA): TGTGCCTGGAGTGTAGGCGGACAGGGATATGAAAAACTGTTTTTT. Translated: CAWSVGGQGYEKLFF.

The chain employs TRBV4-1 and TRBJ2-1; D is perhaps TRBD2 (7 bases). V lost 0 bases, J lost 7 bases, and 13 bases lay in between. Germline V CDR1 and CDR2: MGHRA, YSYEKL. This CDR3 is 15 amino acids long. The CDR3 reads CASSQDPGGLNEQFF. The CDR3 nucleotides read TGCGCCAGCAGCCAAGACCCCGGGGGGCTGAATGAGCAGTTCTTC.

This chain connects TRBV12-1 to TRBJ2-7; TRBD1, as called in the table, went unchecked against the DNA. TRBV12-1 is flagged as a pseudogene. CDR3 length equals 13 residues. The CDR3 bases are TGTGCCAGCAGCTTTGGGGCTACCTACGAGCAGTACTTC. Amino acid sequence: CASSFGATYEQYF.

The chain uses TRBV2 and TRBJ1-2, with D maybe TRBD1 (5 bases). The CDR3 loop spans 13 amino acids. V lost 4 bases and J lost 8, with 14 bases in between. The germline CDR1 and CDR2 sequences are SNHLY and FYNNEI. CDR3 sequence (DNA): TGTGCCAGCAGTGTAGGGGAGGGGCGAGGCTACACCTTC. Amino acids: CASSVGEGRGYTF.

This chain links TRBV7-8 with TRBJ1-2; no clear D. Trimming cost V 5 bases and J 0 bases, with 16 bases left between them. In germline, CDR1 is SGHVS, CDR2 FQNEAQ. The CDR3 loop spans 16 amino acids. The CDR3 DNA reads TGTGCCAGCAGCCCCGTCACCTCCCGAGCTAACTATGGCTACACCTTC. It translates to CASSPVTSRANYGYTF.

The count of this clone is one. This same CDR3 is encoded by further DNA sequences in the sample. V usage is TRBV27 and J usage is TRBJ2-7; D is unresolved. CDR1 MNHEY and CDR2 SMNVEV come from the germline V gene (reference sequence). The CDR3 has 13 amino acids. V lost 5 bases and J lost 1, with 9 bases in between. CDR3 protein: CASSPRVSYEQYF. The CDR3 nucleotides read TGTGCCAGCAGTCCCCGCGTTTCCTACGAGCAGTACTTC.

V is TRBV23-1 and J is TRBJ1-5; 9 positions agree with TRBD1. TRBV23-1 is recorded as an ORF, its role being uncertain. V was clipped by 3 bases and J by 5 bases; unmatched bases: 8. There are 16 residues in the CDR3. This chain's CDR3 is CASSQSRDRDDQPQHF. CDR3 in DNA: TGCGCCAGCAGTCAGTCCCGGGACAGGGACGATCAGCCCCAGCATTTT.

The CDR3 DNA follows: TGTGCCAGCAGCTTTGGCAGGGTGGAGTACCAAGAGACCCAGTACTTC. Its protein product is CASSFGRVEYQETQYF. The chain has TRBV7-9 and TRBJ2-5, with D maybe TRBD1 (5 bases). Deletions cut 3 bases from V and 0 bases from J, with 14 bases between. Germline lookup yields CDR1 SEHNR and CDR2 FQNEAQ (reference sequence). The CDR3 is 16 residues long.

The gene calls are TRBV10-3 and TRBJ1-2, with unresolved D. The CDR3 loop spans 14 amino acids. Trimming stripped 2 bases from V and 1 base from J, with 8 bases between. Germline V CDR1 and CDR2: ENHRY, SYGVKD. The CDR3 region is CAISERRGNYGYTF. The CDR3 region has the DNA TGTGCCATCAGTGAGAGACGGGGTAACTATGGCTACACCTTC.

V gene TRBV9 combines with J gene TRBJ2-1; D perhaps matches TRBD1 (5 bases). CDR1 and CDR2 from the germline V gene are SGDLS and YYNGEE. This CDR3 has 17 residues. Trimming shortened V by 0 bases and J by 0 bases, and 13 bases separated the two germline ends. In DNA form, the CDR3 reads TGTGCCAGCAGCGTAGGAGGCGACAGCCGCTCCTACAATGAGCAGTTCTTC. This gives the protein CASSVGGDSRSYNEQFF.

With respect to this clone: One junction end does not reproduce the germline sequence, and a read error may be involved. V gene TRBV10-3 combines with J gene TRBJ2-3; 13 bases match TRBD2. Germline CDR1 ENHRY, CDR2 SYGVKD. The CDR3 contains 16 residues. The CDR3 region is CAITETSGGPTDTQYF. CDR3 in DNA: TGTGCCATCACTGAGACTAGCGGGGGGCCCACAGATACGCAGTATTTT.

This chain links TRBV2 with TRBJ1-2; D gene uncertain. Between the trimmed V and J ends, which lost 3 bases and 4 bases, there was a span of 9 bases. Germline CDR1 is SNHLY and CDR2 is FYNNEI. The CDR3 spans 13 residues. The DNA of the CDR3 is TGTGCCAGCAGTGAGAGACCAGGCTATGGCTACACCTTC. Translating gives CASSERPGYGYTF.

The chain employs TRBV7-9 and TRBJ1-1; D gene unclear. V lost 5 bases to trimming and J lost 1 base, with 8 bases between them. Per germline, CDR1 SEHNR and CDR2 FQNEAQ (reference sequence). The CDR3 covers 13 residues. CDR3 nucleotides: TGTGCCAGCAGCCCCCGGGGGAACACTGAAGCTTTCTTT. Translated, it gives CASSPRGNTEAFF.

This clone occurred a few times. Other DNA sequences in this specimen translate into the identical CDR3. This chain joins TRBV5-6 and TRBJ1-1; perhaps TRBD1 as D (5 bases). V was shortened by 1 base and J by 1 base, with 5 bases between the two germline ends. The CDR3 extends over 13 amino acids. Germline V lookup: CDR1 SGHDT, CDR2 YYEEEE. The CDR3 sequence: CASSLRGNTEAFF. In DNA form, the CDR3 reads TGTGCCAGCAGCTTGAGGGGGAACACTGAAGCTTTCTTT.

The genes are TRBV7-9 and TRBJ2-5; 9 bases match TRBD2. CDR1 SEHNR and CDR2 FQNEAQ come from the germline V gene (reference sequence). CDR3 size: 14 residues. V trimming: 4 bases; J trimming: 8 bases; junction bases outside the gene matches: 8. CDR3 protein: CASSSSSGVITQYF. For the CDR3, the DNA is TGTGCCAGCAGCTCCTCTAGCGGGGTGATTACCCAGTACTTC.

This clone was found once. J is TRBJ2-1 and V is TRBV9; TRBD2 might be the D (6 bases). Trimming removed 5 bases at V and 13 bases at J, with 13 bases between. The germline V gene has CDR1 SGDLS and CDR2 YYNGEE. This CDR3 has 11 amino acids. The CDR3, as DNA: TGTGCCAGCAGGTCCGGGACTGCACAGTTCTTC. This encodes CASRSGTAQFF.

Details on this clone: A much more abundant neighbour one base away suggests this may be a read error. V is TRBV6-5 and J is TRBJ1-2, with D perhaps matching TRBD1 (6 bases). V lost 5 bases and J lost 4, with 11 bases in between. Germline CDR1 reads MNHEY; CDR2 reads SVGAGI. The CDR3 runs to 13 residues. The CDR3 DNA reads TGTGCCAGCAGTCAAGGACAGCTCTATGGCTACACCTTC. It translates to CASSQGQLYGYTF.

The chain couples TRBV5-1 to TRBJ1-5; maybe TRBD1 (6 bases). Germline V gene sequence: CDR1 SGHRS, CDR2 YFSETQ. The CDR3 consists of 18 residues. Trimming removed 1 base from V and 4 bases from J, with 21 bases in between. The CDR3 nucleotides are TGCGCCAGCAGCTTGATCCCGGGGGGACCTACAGGGAATCAGCCCCAGCATTTT. This sequence encodes CASSLIPGGPTGNQPQHF.

This clone was seen just once. The V call is TRBV4-1, the J call TRBJ2-3; 11 nucleotides agree with TRBD1. This CDR3 is built from 15 residues. Germline loops: CDR1 MGHRA, CDR2 YSYEKL. With 4 bases clipped from V and 5 bases from J, the junction kept 5 bases outside the gene matches. In DNA, the CDR3 is TGCGCCAGCAGCCCCGGGACAGGGGGGGGAGATACGCAGTATTTT. It encodes CASSPGTGGGDTQYF.